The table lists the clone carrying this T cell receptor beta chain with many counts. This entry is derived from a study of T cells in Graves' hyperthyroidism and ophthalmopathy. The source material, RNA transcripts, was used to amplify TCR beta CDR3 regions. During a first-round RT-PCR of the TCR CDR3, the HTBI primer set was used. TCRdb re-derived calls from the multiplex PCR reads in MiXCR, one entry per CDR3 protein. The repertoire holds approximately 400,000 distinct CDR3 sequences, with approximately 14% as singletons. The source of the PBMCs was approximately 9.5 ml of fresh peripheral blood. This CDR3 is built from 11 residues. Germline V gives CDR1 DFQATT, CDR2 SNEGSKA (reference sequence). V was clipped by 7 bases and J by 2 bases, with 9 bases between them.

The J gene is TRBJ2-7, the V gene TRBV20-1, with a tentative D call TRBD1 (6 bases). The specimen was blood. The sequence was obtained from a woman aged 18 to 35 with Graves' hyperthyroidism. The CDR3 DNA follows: TGCAGTGTTGAGGGGGCCTACGAGCAGTACTTC. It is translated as CSVEGAYEQYF.